Presented here are 31 T cell receptor beta chains from one specimen sequenced in a study of cytomegalovirus exposure and HLA in healthy donors. The PCR ran on 60 Vbeta and 13 Jbeta primers. Clones were sequenced by immunoSEQ multiplex PCR, and TCRdb holds only the in-frame ones, with some missing. This listing includes over 50,000 clones. Sequenced: PBMCs. Every receptor here comes from a man aged 50-59 years in good health and CMV-seropositive.

The J gene is TRBJ1-1, the V gene TRBV7-9; a possible D gene is TRBD1 (5 bases). With 3 bases removed from V and 4 bases from J, the gap between germline ends came to 12 bases. The CDR3 runs to 14 residues. Germline V lookup: CDR1 SEHNR, CDR2 FQNEAQ (reference sequence). CDR3 residues: CASSFAGGITEAFF. CDR3 sequence (DNA): TGTGCCAGCAGCTTTGCGGGGGGGATCACTGAAGCTTTCTTT.

The rearrangement uses TRBV29-1 and TRBJ2-1, with D possibly matching TRBD1 (6 bases). Germline CDR1 reads SQVTM; CDR2 reads ANQGSEA. CDR3 length equals 11 residues. The CDR3 loop is CGGSSYNEQFF. DNA of the CDR3: TGCGGGGGCAGCTCCTACAATGAGCAGTTCTTC.

The J gene is TRBJ1-5, the V gene TRBV4-3; tentative D call: TRBD1 (6 bases). CDR1 LGHNA and CDR2 YSLEER come from the germline V gene. Trimming stripped 0 bases from V and 3 bases from J, with 9 bases between. The CDR3 contains 15 residues. The CDR3 reads CASSQDRGPNQPQHF. CDR3 coding DNA: TGCGCCAGCAGCCAAGACAGGGGACCCAATCAGCCCCAGCATTTT.

This sequence joins TRBV30 and TRBJ2-5; TRBD1 might be the D (5 bases). Per the germline V gene, CDR1 is GTSNPN and CDR2 is SVGIG (reference sequence). Trimming took 3 bases from V and 6 from J, leaving 8 bases between them. CDR3 length: 11 amino acids. The CDR3 here is CAWSQGKTQYF. CDR3 bases: TGTGCCTGGAGCCAGGGAAAGACCCAGTACTTC.

V is TRBV28 and J is TRBJ2-7; maybe TRBD1 (5 bases). Trimming pared 2 bases from V and 5 bases from J, leaving 13 bases between. The CDR3 runs 14 residues. CDR1 is MDHEN, CDR2 SYDVKM, per germline. This CDR3 is CASSLEGARDEQYF. The DNA of the CDR3 is TGTGCCAGCAGTTTAGAAGGGGCAAGGGACGAGCAGTACTTC.

The genes are TRBV14 and TRBJ2-7, with 8 bases matching TRBD1. V shed 3 bases, J shed 6 bases, and the junction held 7 bases outside the gene matches. Germline V lookup: CDR1 SGHDN, CDR2 FVKESK. CDR3 length equals 14 residues. The CDR3 DNA reads as TGTGCCAGCAGCCAGGTTCAGGGGGCCGTCGAGCAGTACTTC. Protein product: CASSQVQGAVEQYF. Complete variable domain (other parts from reference TRBV14 and TRBJ2-7): EAGVTQFPSHSVIEKGQTVTLRCDPISGHDNLYWYRRVMGKEIKFLLHFVKESKQDESGMPNNRFLAERTGGTYSTLKVQPAELEDSGVYFCASSQVQGAVEQYFGPGTRLTVT.

The chain uses TRBV30 and TRBJ2-7; 10 nucleotides align to TRBD1. Per the germline V gene, CDR1 is GTSNPN and CDR2 is SVGIG (reference sequence). The CDR3 loop spans 16 amino acids. J gave up 1 base and V 3 bases, and 9 bases lay outside the gene matches. The CDR3 nucleotides read TGTGCCTGGAGCCTTCGAGGGACAGGGGTTTCCTACGAGCAGTACTTC. It yields the protein CAWSLRGTGVSYEQYF.

J is TRBJ2-7 and V is TRBV2; no clear D gene. Germline V gene lookup returns CDR1 SNHLY and CDR2 FYNNEI. The CDR3 loop spans 10 amino acids. V dropped 8 bases and J dropped 3 bases, with 5 bases sitting between them. The chain's CDR3 is CASFYYEQYF. The CDR3 DNA reads TGTGCCAGCTTCTACTACGAGCAGTACTTC.

V gene TRBV7-6 combines with J gene TRBJ1-5; weak D call: TRBD1 (6 bases). The CDR3 totals 17 residues. Germline V gives CDR1 SGHVS, CDR2 FNYEAQ. Between the trimmed V and J ends, which lost 6 bases and 0 bases, there was a span of 18 bases. The CDR3 is CASSPTAGTLSNQPQHF. CDR3 DNA: TGTGCCAGCAGTCCTACTGCCGGGACACTTAGCAATCAGCCCCAGCATTTT.

The chain uses TRBV28 and TRBJ1-2; a possible D gene is TRBD1 (6 bases). The germline V gene encodes CDR1 MDHEN and CDR2 SYDVKM. The CDR3 covers 14 residues. V was clipped by 6 bases and J by 7 bases, with 18 bases between them. The CDR3 DNA sequence: TGTGCCAGCAGCCTGGAAACAGGGCTGGGTGGCTACACCTTC. It is translated as CASSLETGLGGYTF.

The genes are TRBV5-4 and TRBJ1-4; tentatively, D is TRBD1 (6 bases). Germline V gene data show CDR1 as SGHNT and CDR2 as YYREEE (reference sequence). V lost 4 bases, J lost 7 bases, and 17 bases lay in between. The CDR3 has 15 amino acids. DNA for the CDR3: TGTGCCAGCAGCCCAATGGGGGCGAGCGGTGAAAAACTGTTTTTT. This translates into CASSPMGASGEKLFF.

V is TRBV5-1 and J is TRBJ1-5, with unresolved D. The CDR3 has 14 residues. CDR1 SGHRS and CDR2 YFSETQ come from the germline V gene. V was pared by 2 bases and J by 3 bases, with 9 bases between. The CDR3 spells CASSLGGPNQPQHF. The CDR3 nucleotides read TGCGCCAGCAGCTTAGGAGGACCCAATCAGCCCCAGCATTTT.

The V gene is TRBV5-1, the J gene TRBJ2-7; possible D gene TRBD2, 7 bases. The CDR3 spans 15 residues. V lost 4 bases and J 0 bases, leaving 14 bases between the germline ends. CDR1 and CDR2 (germline): SGHRS, YFSETQ. The CDR3 protein is CASSPREGVSYEQYF. In DNA, the CDR3 is TGCGCCAGCAGCCCAAGGGAGGGGGTCTCCTACGAGCAGTACTTC.

This rearrangement joins TRBV7-9 to TRBJ1-3, with D unresolved. Germline lookup yields CDR1 SEHNR and CDR2 FQNEAQ (reference sequence). The ends were cut back, 1 base at V and 0 bases at J, with 10 bases in the middle. CDR3 length equals 16 residues. CDR3 residues: CASSLETGGSGNTIYF. In DNA, the CDR3 is TGTGCCAGCAGCTTAGAGACGGGTGGCTCTGGAAACACCATATATTTT.

The V call is TRBV5-4, the J call TRBJ2-7; possibly TRBD2 for D (6 bases). The germline CDR1 and CDR2 sequences are SGHNT and YYREEE (reference sequence). Trimming took off 1 base at V and 2 bases at J, with 10 bases between the two ends. The CDR3 runs 14 residues. The chain's CDR3 is CASSLPGAPYEQYF. The CDR3, as DNA: TGTGCCAGCAGCTTGCCGGGAGCCCCCTACGAGCAGTACTTC.

The CDR3 sequence is CASSLDWGPGTDQPQHF. CDR3 nucleotides: TGTGCCAGCAGCTTAGATTGGGGCCCCGGGACAGATCAGCCCCAGCATTTT. The V call is TRBV7-6, the J call TRBJ1-5; 7 nucleotides match TRBD1. In germline, CDR1 is SGHVS, CDR2 FNYEAQ. This CDR3 has 17 amino acids. The trim removed 1 base at V and 5 bases at J, leaving 11 bases unmatched.

The chain links TRBV7-2 to TRBJ2-1; tentatively, D is TRBD1 (5 bases). CDR1 and CDR2 (germline): SGHTA, FQGNSA. V was pared by 1 base and J by 0 bases, with 7 bases between. This CDR3 contains 15 residues. This chain's CDR3 is CASSLEGDSYNEQFF. As DNA, the CDR3 is TGTGCCAGCAGCTTAGAAGGGGACTCCTACAATGAGCAGTTCTTC. Together with reference TRBV7-2 and TRBJ2-1, the CDR3 gives the full variable domain: GAGVSQSPSNKVTEKGKDVELRCDPISGHTALYWYRQSLGQGLEFLIYFQGNSAPDKSGLPSDRFSAERTGGSVSTLTIQRTQQEDSAVYLCASSLEGDSYNEQFFGPGTRLTVL.

The chain joins TRBV4-3 to TRBJ2-2; TRBD2 might be the D (6 bases). The CDR3 extends over 17 amino acids. Trimming took 0 bases from V and 6 from J, leaving 17 bases between them. Germline V CDR1 and CDR2: LGHNA, YSLEER. The CDR3 sequence: CASSQENAGEEAGELFF. DNA of the CDR3: TGCGCCAGCAGCCAAGAGAACGCTGGGGAGGAGGCCGGGGAGCTGTTTTTT.

The chain carries TRBV6-5 and TRBJ1-4; maybe TRBD1 (5 bases). In germline, CDR1 is MNHEY, CDR2 SVGAGI. V shed 7 bases and J shed 7 bases, with 13 bases lying between them. The CDR3 contains 13 residues. CDR3 DNA sequence: TGTGCCAGCAAGGGGAGGAGGGCTGAAAAACTGTTTTTT. This codes for CASKGRRAEKLFF.

The chain combines TRBV19 with TRBJ1-1, with D tentatively TRBD1 (6 bases). V was clipped by 7 bases and J by 1 base, with 16 bases between them. Germline-derived CDR1 and CDR2 are LNHDA and SQIVND (reference sequence). This CDR3 has 15 amino acids. This chain's CDR3 is CASTRATGRNTEAFF. The CDR3 DNA sequence: TGTGCCAGTACTAGGGCGACAGGAAGGAACACTGAAGCTTTCTTT.

The J gene is TRBJ2-7, the V gene TRBV27; 8 nucleotides line up with TRBD1. CDR1 is MNHEY and CDR2 is SMNVEV in the germline V gene (reference sequence). J gave up 1 base and V 4 bases, and 6 bases lay outside the gene matches. The CDR3 runs 15 residues. Here the CDR3 reads CASSSAGTGSYEQYF. The CDR3, as DNA: TGTGCCAGCAGTTCCGCCGGGACAGGTTCCTACGAGCAGTACTTC.

Regarding this clone: The same CDR3 is also encoded by other DNA sequences in this sample. The V and J genes are TRBV30 and TRBJ1-1; D unresolved. Trimming took off 5 bases at V and 4 bases at J, with 11 bases between the two ends. Germline CDR1 is GTSNPN and CDR2 is SVGIG (reference sequence). The CDR3 runs 12 residues. CDR3: CAWSREGTEAFF. The CDR3 coding sequence is TGTGCCTGGTCAAGGGAGGGCACTGAAGCTTTCTTT. The complete variable domain, with remaining parts taken from reference TRBV30 and TRBJ1-1, reads SQTIHQWPATLVQPVGSPLSLECTVEGTSNPNLYWYRQAAGRGLQLLFYSVGIGQISSEVPQNLSASRPQDRQFILSSKKLLLSDSGFYLCAWSREGTEAFFGQGTRLTVV.

The chain couples TRBV4-3 to TRBJ2-5; D perhaps matches TRBD2 (6 bases). Germline CDR1 reads LGHNA; CDR2 reads YSLEER. V lost 0 bases and J 3 bases, leaving 14 bases between the germline ends. The CDR3 has 16 residues. The CDR3: CASSQDLGTRKETQYF. CDR3 DNA sequence: TGCGCCAGCAGCCAAGATTTAGGGACTCGGAAAGAGACCCAGTACTTC.

The chain recombines TRBV18 with TRBJ2-7; 7 bases align to TRBD1. Germline assignment: CDR1 KGHSH and CDR2 LQKENI. This CDR3 contains 15 residues. The V segment lost 4 bases and the J segment 6 bases; nucleotides outside the gene matches: 12. The CDR3 region is CASSRLLDRAGEQYF. Written as DNA, the CDR3 is TGTGCCAGCTCACGACTACTAGACAGGGCGGGCGAGCAGTACTTC.

V and J are TRBV9 and TRBJ2-6; the match to TRBD1 covers 8 bases. V trimming: 4 bases; J trimming: 0 bases; junction bases outside the gene matches: 12. Germline CDR1 and CDR2: SGDLS and YYNGEE. The CDR3 loop spans 19 amino acids. This CDR3 reads CASSPGQGWVLSGANVLTF. CDR3 nucleotide sequence: TGTGCCAGCAGCCCCGGACAGGGTTGGGTCCTCTCTGGGGCCAACGTCCTGACTTTC.

This chain joins TRBV4-1 and TRBJ2-1, with D perhaps given as TRBD1 or TRBD2 (7 bases each). Between the trimmed V and J ends, which lost 7 bases and 4 bases, there was a span of 23 bases. Germline V gene lookup returns CDR1 MGHRA and CDR2 YSYEKL. The CDR3 extends over 17 amino acids. The CDR3 DNA reads TGCGCCAGCACCCAGGGGGGAGGGAACCCCGTTTACAATGAGCAGTTCTTC. Protein sequence: CASTQGGGNPVYNEQFF.

The chain combines TRBV6-5 with TRBJ2-5; 7 positions match TRBD1. CDR3 length: 13 amino acids. Germline CDR1 is MNHEY and CDR2 is SVGAGI. Germline trimming cut 6 bases from V and 2 bases from J; bases unmatched to any gene: 3. This chain's CDR3 is CASRRTGQETQYF. CDR3 nucleotide sequence: TGTGCCAGCAGGAGGACAGGACAAGAGACCCAGTACTTC.

The J gene is TRBJ1-2, the V gene TRBV2; 10 positions agree with TRBD1. Germline trimming cut 3 bases from V and 5 bases from J; bases unmatched to any gene: 9. Germline V gene sequence: CDR1 SNHLY, CDR2 FYNNEI. This CDR3 is built from 16 residues. This CDR3 is CASSDRTGGGLYGYTF. As DNA, the CDR3 is TGTGCCAGCAGTGATCGGACAGGGGGGGGTTTGTATGGCTACACCTTC.

V gene TRBV29-1 combines with J gene TRBJ1-1; D is possibly TRBD1 (5 bases). Trimming took off 7 bases at V and 2 bases at J, with 14 bases between the two ends. The CDR3 sequence is 13 residues long. The germline gives CDR1 SQVTM, CDR2 ANQGSEA. As DNA, the CDR3 is TGCAGCGCAAGACGGACACCCAACACTGAAGCTTTCTTT. This encodes CSARRTPNTEAFF.

The rearrangement uses TRBV7-3 and TRBJ1-3; 7 bases agree with TRBD1. The CDR3 consists of 16 residues. V dropped 2 bases and J dropped 1; count of bases not matched to a gene: 5. Germline CDR1 and CDR2: SGHTA and FQGTGA. CDR3 nucleotide sequence: TGTGCCAGCAGCTTACTCGACAGGGATTCTGGAAACACCATATATTTT. This translates into CASSLLDRDSGNTIYF.

V and J are TRBV19 and TRBJ2-7, with D possibly TRBD2 on 5 matching bases. The length of the CDR3 is 15 residues. CDR1 and CDR2 from the germline V gene are LNHDA and SQIVND (reference sequence). V lost 3 bases, J lost 2 bases, and 14 bases lay in between. Here the CDR3 reads CASSMVGVIPYEQYF. The CDR3 nucleotides read TGTGCCAGTAGTATGGTGGGAGTAATCCCCTACGAGCAGTACTTC.